Below, 24 T cell receptor beta chains from the same sample are listed, as sequenced in a study of blood T cell repertoires in COVID-19. Measured with immunoSEQ multiplex PCR; TCRdb has only the in-frame clones, and not every one. The profile covers 150,000 to 200,000 clones, with about 90% appearing a single time and roughly 1.2% taken by the ten largest. The specimen sequenced was PBMCs or T cells enriched from blood (not recorded which). The source of these receptors is a human donor with acute COVID-19. The donor label of this sample is uncertain.

J is TRBJ2-6 and V is TRBV5-6; TRBD2 is a possible D gene (6 bases). Per the germline V gene, CDR1 is SGHDT and CDR2 is YYEEEE. Trimming cost V 1 base and J 4 bases, with 15 bases left between them. The CDR3 covers 17 residues. The CDR3 here is CASSLRLAGPGANVLTF. CDR3 bases: TGTGCCAGCAGCTTGAGGTTGGCGGGGCCCGGGGCCAACGTCCTGACTTTC.

J is TRBJ2-5 and V is TRBV10-1; D is uncertain. Trimming pared 6 bases from V and 5 bases from J, leaving 13 bases between. This CDR3 is 13 amino acids long. Germline V gene sequence: CDR1 WNHNN, CDR2 SYGVQD (reference sequence). CDR3 DNA: TGCGCCAGCAGCGCTCGCCTCGGGGAGACCCAGTACTTC. This gives the protein CASSARLGETQYF.

The chain joins TRBV10-3 to TRBJ1-1, with 8 bases lining up with TRBD1. Germline CDR1 reads ENHRY; CDR2 reads SYGVKD. Trimming took 2 bases from V and 5 from J; bases not matched to a gene: 10. The CDR3 has 16 amino acids. In DNA form, the CDR3 reads TGTGCCATCAGTGAGCCAGGGGGCATGAGCAAGACTGAAGCTTTCTTT. This codes for CAISEPGGMSKTEAFF.

The chain combines TRBV5-1 with TRBJ1-1; perhaps TRBD1 as D (6 bases). The V gene's germline CDR1 is SGHRS and CDR2 YFSETQ. CDR3 size: 15 residues. Between the trimmed V and J ends, which lost 4 bases and 4 bases, there was a span of 17 bases. CDR3 sequence reads: CASSPLDQGSTEAFF. DNA for the CDR3: TGCGCCAGCAGCCCCCTAGACCAGGGGAGCACTGAAGCTTTCTTT.

J is TRBJ1-6 and V is TRBV6-1; possible D gene TRBD1, 5 bases. V lost 0 bases and J lost 10, with 13 bases in between. CDR1 is MNHNS, CDR2 SASEGT, per germline. The CDR3 runs 15 residues. The CDR3 sequence: CASSEAHRSESPLHF. The CDR3 DNA follows: TGTGCCAGCAGTGAAGCCCACAGGTCAGAGTCACCCCTCCACTTT.

CDR3 coding DNA: TGTGCCAGCTCACCACACCGGGATGGAAACACCATATATTTT. The encoded protein is CASSPHRDGNTIYF. The chain is built from TRBV18 and TRBJ1-3; D is undetermined. Germline lookup yields CDR1 KGHSH and CDR2 LQKENI. The length of the CDR3 is 14 residues. The V gene lost 1 base and the J gene lost 3 bases, with 7 bases spanning the gap.

The chain recombines TRBV24-1 with TRBJ2-3, with D possibly being TRBD1 (6 bases). The CDR3 covers 13 residues. CDR1 KGHDR and CDR2 SFDVKD come from the germline V gene. V lost 7 bases, J lost 5 bases, and 12 bases lay in between. Here the CDR3 reads CATRGAGIDTQYF. The DNA of the CDR3 is TGTGCCACCAGGGGGGCCGGGATAGATACGCAGTATTTT.

V is TRBV11-2 and J is TRBJ2-7; no firm D call. The CDR3 contains 13 residues. Germline CDR1 reads SGHAT; CDR2 reads FQNNGV. Trimming took 0 bases from V and 3 from J, leaving 6 bases between them. The CDR3 sequence: CASSLDASYEQYF. The CDR3 DNA follows: TGTGCCAGCAGCTTAGACGCTAGCTACGAGCAGTACTTC.

This chain connects TRBV20-1 to TRBJ2-2; no clear D. Germline V CDR1 and CDR2: DFQATT, SNEGSKA (reference sequence). The CDR3 is made up of 15 amino acids. Trimming stripped 3 bases from V and 3 bases from J, with 14 bases between. As DNA, the CDR3 is TGCAGTGCTAGTTTCTCCGCTACTTACACCGGGGAGCTGTTTTTT. Encoded protein: CSASFSATYTGELFF.

As for this clone: The junction departs from the called germline gene at one end, perhaps through a read error. Other DNA sequences in the sample encode the same CDR3. The chain has TRBV19 and TRBJ2-7, with 8 nucleotides matching TRBD1. The CDR3 totals 15 residues. Per the germline V gene, CDR1 is LNHDA and CDR2 is SQIVND (reference sequence). The CDR3 reads CASSYSGTGSYEQYF. The CDR3 nucleotides are TGTGCTAGTAGTTATTCCGGGACAGGCTCCTACGAGCAGTACTTC.

This clone has a single count. The chain recombines TRBV15 with TRBJ2-3; the D gene is possibly TRBD1 (6 bases). Germline lookup yields CDR1 LNHNV and CDR2 YYDKDF (reference sequence). V lost 8 bases to trimming and J lost 0 bases, with 12 bases between them. The CDR3 covers 14 residues. CDR3 bases: TGTGCCACCTCGGACAGATTTAGCACAGATACGCAGTATTTT. Translation gives CATSDRFSTDTQYF.

In its sample, this clone was seen a few times. CDR3 DNA: TGTGCCAGCAGTCCGCGGTACCAAAGCTCCTATAATTCACCCCTCCACTTT. Protein sequence: CASSPRYQSSYNSPLHF. The J gene is TRBJ1-6, the V gene TRBV6-6; no reliable D call. The CDR3 extends over 17 amino acids. Trimming left V 5 bases short and J 0 bases short, with 14 bases between. Germline V gene data show CDR1 as MNHNY and CDR2 as SVGAGI (reference sequence).

The rearrangement uses TRBV5-1 and TRBJ2-7; TRBD1 aligns across 12 bases. Germline CDR1 and CDR2: SGHRS and YFSETQ. The CDR3 covers 14 residues. Trimming cost V 3 bases and J 6 bases; bases outside gene matches: 4. Here the CDR3 DNA reads TGCGCCAGCAGCTGGGGACAGGGGGCAATCGAGCAGTACTTC. This translates into CASSWGQGAIEQYF.

The chain joins TRBV27 to TRBJ1-5, with 8 bases lining up with TRBD1. Trimming at V came to 0 bases and at J to 0 bases, leaving 4 bases not matched to a gene. This CDR3 has 17 residues. The germline CDR1 and CDR2 sequences are MNHEY and SMNVEV (reference sequence). CDR3 sequence (DNA): TGTGCCAGCAGTTTATCGGGGACAGGCTATAGCAATCAGCCCCAGCATTTT. Protein: CASSLSGTGYSNQPQHF.

The V and J genes are TRBV5-4 and TRBJ1-2; D gene unclear. V lost 2 bases, J lost 2 bases, and 10 bases lay in between. From germline, CDR1 is SGHNT and CDR2 YYREEE (reference sequence). This CDR3 has 14 residues. CDR3 amino acids: CASSFPGRNYGYTF. The CDR3 DNA is TGTGCCAGCAGCTTTCCCGGGAGAAACTATGGCTACACCTTC.

The chain is built from TRBV4-3 and TRBJ2-3; D is undetermined. Germline assignment: CDR1 LGHNA and CDR2 YSLEER. Trimming cost V 1 base and J 7 bases, with 18 bases left between them. The length of the CDR3 is 16 residues. Written as DNA, the CDR3 is TGCGCCAGCAGCCAAGCTCGCCTAGGAGATTTAAATACGCAGTATTTT. Translating it yields CASSQARLGDLNTQYF.

A note on this clone: The same CDR3 is also encoded by other DNA sequences in this sample. J is TRBJ1-5 and V is TRBV2, with TRBD1 as a possible D gene (6 bases). The germline V gene encodes CDR1 SNHLY and CDR2 FYNNEI. CDR3 length: 13 residues. The ends were cut back, 1 base at V and 7 bases at J, with 8 bases in the middle. The CDR3 is CASSEDRVQPQHF. The CDR3 DNA follows: TGTGCCAGCAGTGAAGACAGGGTGCAGCCCCAGCATTTT.

The J gene is TRBJ1-1, the V gene TRBV6-5; the D is unclear. This CDR3 has 15 residues. The V gene's germline CDR1 is MNHEY and CDR2 SVGAGI. The germline V and J ends were trimmed by 7 bases and 0 bases, with 15 bases remaining between them. CDR3 loop: CASNHARSVNTEAFF. The CDR3, as DNA: TGTGCCAGCAACCACGCCCGGTCGGTGAACACTGAAGCTTTCTTT.

CDR3 in DNA: TGTGCCATCAGTGGGATAGGGGAGGGTGATACGCAGTATTTT. Translating it yields CAISGIGEGDTQYF. The chain links TRBV10-3 to TRBJ2-3, with TRBD2 matching 7 bases. Germline assignment: CDR1 ENHRY and CDR2 SYGVKD. The junction had 7 bases not matched to a gene; V was cut back by 4 bases and J by 6 bases. The CDR3 spans 14 residues.

This rearrangement joins TRBV5-1 to TRBJ2-7, with D perhaps matching TRBD2 (7 bases). The germline V gene encodes CDR1 SGHRS and CDR2 YFSETQ. Trimming removed 7 bases from V and 0 bases from J, with 17 bases in between. The CDR3 has 15 residues. As DNA, the CDR3 is TGCGCCAGCGGGGGGGACACATCAAGCTCCTACGAGCAGTACTTC. This codes for CASGGDTSSSYEQYF.

The chain has TRBV19 and TRBJ2-3; TRBD1 is a possible D gene (5 bases). Germline values: CDR1 LNHDA, CDR2 SQIVND (reference sequence). The V end lost 0 bases, the J end lost 1 base, and 11 bases lay between the germline ends. CDR3 length: 16 residues. CDR3 nucleotide sequence: TGTGCCAGTAGTATAGATCTATGGGGCGGCACAGATACGCAGTATTTT. Its protein product is CASSIDLWGGTDTQYF.

This clone has only a few counts. CDR3 DNA: TGTGCCTGGAGTGTACAGGGACAGAGCGGCTACACCTTC. It yields the protein CAWSVQGQSGYTF. The chain recombines TRBV30 with TRBJ1-2, with 7 nucleotides matching TRBD1. The germline V gene encodes CDR1 GTSNPN and CDR2 SVGIG (reference sequence). The CDR3 totals 13 residues. Trimming cost V 0 bases and J 8 bases; bases outside gene matches: 6.

J is TRBJ2-5 and V is TRBV5-1; 11 bases are a match to TRBD2. Germline-derived CDR1 and CDR2 are SGHRS and YFSETQ. There are 15 residues in the CDR3. V gave up 5 bases and J gave up 1 base; unmatched junction bases: 4. The CDR3 loop reads CASSQTSGAQETQYF. In DNA, the CDR3 is TGCGCCAGCAGTCAGACTAGCGGGGCCCAAGAGACCCAGTACTTC.

This chain links TRBV10-3 with TRBJ1-2; 7 bases are shared with TRBD1. Germline lookup yields CDR1 ENHRY and CDR2 SYGVKD. CDR3 length equals 15 residues. V gave up 4 bases and J gave up 0 bases; unmatched junction bases: 5. The CDR3 is CAISGQGGSNYGYTF. The CDR3 DNA sequence: TGTGCCATCAGTGGACAGGGTGGTTCTAACTATGGCTACACCTTC.